A single T cell receptor beta chain is shown here with its context. The data belong to a study of CD8 T cells in Susac syndrome. The trim removed 3 bases at V and 5 bases at J, leaving 10 bases unmatched. Germline lookup yields CDR1 MDHEN and CDR2 SYDVKM. The CDR3 has 16 amino acids. Peripheral blood CD8+ and CD4+ T cells were profiled by TCR beta sequencing. The patients who served as multiple sclerosis controls were treatment-naive and had stable or active relapsing-remitting disease that fulfilled the revised McDonald criteria. Isolation of CD8+ and CD4+ T cells was performed negatively, whereas enrichment of TEMRA cells was done by FACS. Random hexamers were used to reverse transcribe the RNA input (about 0.45 to 1 ug). Amplification of the TCR beta CDR3 was carried out by immunoSEQ multiplex PCR, which spanned a total of 54 Vbeta and 13 Jbeta segments. TCRdb re-called the immunoSEQ multiplex PCR reads with MiXCR, one entry per CDR3 protein. The profile shows a few hundred thousand distinct CDR3 sequences, more than 80% of them singletons.

Specimen: CD8+ T cells from PBMCs. The receptor was derived from a human donor with multiple sclerosis. This chain uses TRBV28 with TRBJ1-5; the match to TRBD1 covers 7 bases. The CDR3 coding sequence is TGTGCCAGCAGTTTTCCCCGACAGGGTCAGGATCAGCCCCAGCATTTT. This sequence encodes CASSFPRQGQDQPQHF.